These 15 T cell receptor beta chains were all obtained from the same sample, sequenced in a study of vaccination effects on CD4 cells after COVID-19. These TCRs' antigens remain unknown. Culture lasted approximately 10 days before CD4+ T cell isolation. Sequencing was performed with immunoSEQ multiplex PCR; in TCRdb, only in-frame clones are kept and a portion is missing. The data show some 49,000 clones, with roughly 80% seen just once and approximately 8.6% held by the top ten. This sample comprised CD4+ T cells from PBMCs cultured without peptide, obtained before COVID-19 vaccination. These receptors were taken from a human donor who had a prior SARS-CoV-2 infection.

This clone appeared a single time. The chain recombines TRBV19 with TRBJ2-7, with 7 bases fitting TRBD2. The length of the CDR3 is 16 residues. Per germline, CDR1 LNHDA and CDR2 SQIVND (reference sequence). After removal of 5 bases from V and 0 bases from J, the junction contained 10 bases not matched to a gene. The CDR3 sequence: CASSFHAGTTSYEQYF. The CDR3 region has the DNA TGTGCCAGTAGTTTTCACGCCGGGACTACCTCCTACGAGCAGTACTTC. The full variable domain, rest sourced from reference TRBV19 and TRBJ2-7, is DGGITQSPKYLFRKEGQNVTLSCEQNLNHDAMYWYRQDPGQGLRLIYYSQIVNDFQKGDIAEGYSVSREKKESFPLTVTSAQKNPTAFYLCASSFHAGTTSYEQYFGPGTRLTVT.

The chain couples TRBV30 to TRBJ1-6; no clear D. Germline values: CDR1 GTSNPN, CDR2 SVGIG (reference sequence). With 0 bases removed from V and 10 bases from J, the gap between germline ends came to 10 bases. The CDR3 runs 13 residues. The DNA of the CDR3 is TGTGCCTGGAGTGTACTGGATCCCTCACCCCTCCACTTT. It codes for CAWSVLDPSPLHF.

The CDR3 coding sequence is TGTGCCAGCAGTTTACTGGGAGCCGGGACTAGCGGCTCCTACGAGCAGTACTTC. Translated: CASSLLGAGTSGSYEQYF. The gene calls are TRBV27 and TRBJ2-7; 11 positions agree with TRBD2. The V gene end was trimmed by 2 bases and the J gene end by 0 bases; junction bases not matched to a gene: 9. The CDR3 length is 18 residues. Germline assignment: CDR1 MNHEY and CDR2 SMNVEV (reference sequence).

A few counts support this clone. The chain links TRBV12-5 to TRBJ2-2; D is perhaps TRBD2 (6 bases). The CDR3 totals 16 residues. V was pared by 5 bases and J by 7 bases, with 20 bases between. Germline CDR1 LGHNT, CDR2 FRNRAP. In DNA form, the CDR3 reads TGTGCTAGTGGTGACCCCGGGAGTAGGACGGACGGGGAGCTGTTTTTT. Translating gives CASGDPGSRTDGELFF.

This clone was counted only a few times. The germline gene is not matched at one end of the junction; a read error may be the cause. This chain joins TRBV4-2 and TRBJ1-1, with D unresolved. The CDR3 runs to 13 residues. Germline CDR1 LGHNA, CDR2 YNFKEQ. The CDR3: CASSQDRRARSLF. As DNA, the CDR3 is TGTGCCAGCAGCCAAGATCGGAGAGCACGTTCTCTCTTT.

The chain uses TRBV30 and TRBJ1-5; D is ambiguous. V lost 0 bases, J lost 6 bases, and 12 bases lay in between. This CDR3 region has 14 residues. CDR1 GTSNPN and CDR2 SVGIG come from the germline V gene (reference sequence). The CDR3 DNA follows: TGTGCCTGGAGTGTACGAGGCGTCACTCAGCCCCAGCATTTT. Translation: CAWSVRGVTQPQHF.

The chain is built from TRBV5-1 and TRBJ1-1; D is undetermined. Germline V gene data show CDR1 as SGHRS and CDR2 as YFSETQ. Trimming took off 4 bases at V and 1 base at J, with 14 bases between the two ends. This CDR3 contains 15 residues. The CDR3 DNA is TGCGCCAGCAGCCCCATCGGTATGCAGAACACTGAAGCTTTCTTT. This gives the protein CASSPIGMQNTEAFF.

The chain uses TRBV5-1 and TRBJ1-1, with no clear D. Germline loops: CDR1 SGHRS, CDR2 YFSETQ. The V end was cut by 0 bases, the J end by 3 bases, with 12 bases between. This CDR3 is built from 15 residues. The CDR3 sequence is CASSLVWGSYTEAFF. As DNA, the CDR3 is TGCGCCAGCAGCTTGGTGTGGGGTTCGTACACTGAAGCTTTCTTT.

This chain connects TRBV5-1 to TRBJ2-3; tentative D call: TRBD2 (6 bases). Germline V lookup: CDR1 SGHRS, CDR2 YFSETQ. Between the trimmed V and J ends, which lost 0 bases and 1 base, there was a span of 9 bases. This CDR3 spans 15 amino acids. The CDR3 DNA sequence: TGCGCCAGCAGCTTGGCCGGGGGAGGCACAGATACGCAGTATTTT. This translates into CASSLAGGGTDTQYF.

This clone was recorded only once. This chain joins TRBV9 and TRBJ2-3, with D hard to call. This CDR3 spans 14 amino acids. V was cut by 2 bases and J by 5 bases, with 12 bases left in between. Per the germline V gene, CDR1 is SGDLS and CDR2 is YYNGEE. The CDR3 loop reads CASSVLWTGDTQYF. The CDR3 nucleotides read TGTGCCAGCAGCGTTCTCTGGACGGGAGATACGCAGTATTTT.

CDR3 in amino acids: CASSYLSTRGNQPQHF. DNA of the CDR3: TGTGCCAGCAGTTATCTCAGCACGAGGGGCAATCAGCCCCAGCATTTT. V usage is TRBV6-5 and J usage is TRBJ1-5; D is ambiguous. With 3 bases removed from V and 2 bases from J, the gap between germline ends came to 14 bases. Germline CDR1 reads MNHEY; CDR2 reads SVGAGI. This CDR3 has 16 amino acids.

This clone was found once. V and J are TRBV11-3 and TRBJ2-1; 11 bases agree with TRBD2. Germline V gene sequence: CDR1 SGHNT, CDR2 YENEEA. The CDR3 contains 15 residues. V lost 5 bases, J lost 7 bases, and 7 bases stayed unmatched. CDR3 loop: CASSTRLAGRNEQFF. The CDR3 DNA reads TGTGCCAGCAGCACCCGACTAGCGGGAAGGAATGAGCAGTTCTTC.

The rearrangement uses TRBV19 and TRBJ2-5; 7 nucleotides match TRBD1. The germline V gene encodes CDR1 LNHDA and CDR2 SQIVND (reference sequence). V was clipped by 5 bases and J by 13 bases; unmatched bases: 13. The CDR3 is made up of 13 amino acids. CDR3 sequence: CASSSTPPTGMYF. The CDR3 nucleotides read TGTGCCAGTAGTTCCACTCCTCCGACAGGGATGTACTTC.

The chain uses TRBV11-2 and TRBJ1-6; D is undetermined. The length of the CDR3 is 13 residues. Trimming removed 2 bases at V and 10 bases at J, with 9 bases between. Germline loops: CDR1 SGHAT, CDR2 FQNNGV. As DNA, the CDR3 is TGTGCCAGCAGCTTACGGATCGGGTCACCCCTCCACTTT. The encoded protein is CASSLRIGSPLHF. Variable domain in full (rest from reference TRBV11-2 and TRBJ1-6): EAGVAQSPRYKIIEKRQSVAFWCNPISGHATLYWYQQILGQGPKLLIQFQNNGVVDDSQLPKDRFSAERLKGVDSTLKIQPAKLEDSAVYLCASSLRIGSPLHFGNGTRLTVT.

V and J are TRBV2 and TRBJ1-5; the D is unclear. Trimming pared 3 bases from V and 3 bases from J, leaving 9 bases between. Germline CDR1 reads SNHLY; CDR2 reads FYNNEI. The CDR3 has 14 residues. CDR3 residues: CASSDRTSNQPQHF. Written as DNA, the CDR3 is TGTGCCAGCAGTGACAGGACCTCCAATCAGCCCCAGCATTTT.